The 31 T cell receptor beta chains below all came from one sample that was sequenced in a study of blood T cell repertoires in COVID-19. The repertoire was sequenced with immunoSEQ multiplex PCR; TCRdb's copy has only in-frame clones and lacks some. The sample includes approximately 180,000 clones, roughly 84% of them seen just once. The sequenced sample was PBMCs or T cells enriched from blood (not recorded which). These receptors were taken from a man between 50 and 59 years old who had recovered from COVID-19.

The chain joins TRBV5-4 to TRBJ1-6; D is perhaps TRBD1 (5 bases). Germline-derived CDR1 and CDR2 are SGHNT and YYREEE (reference sequence). The CDR3 length is 14 residues. Trimming took 4 bases from V and 8 from J, leaving 13 bases between them. CDR3 in DNA: TGTGCCAGCAGCGTGCAGGGAACCCATTCACCCCTCCACTTT. It is translated as CASSVQGTHSPLHF.

This sequence joins TRBV7-6 and TRBJ2-1, with 16 bases lining up with TRBD2. The CDR3 loop spans 17 amino acids. Germline loops: CDR1 SGHVS, CDR2 FNYEAQ. The V and J ends lost 5 bases and 8 bases, in that order; junction bases with no gene match: 9. CDR3 in amino acids: CASSPRGTSGGVDEQFF. For the CDR3, the DNA is TGTGCCAGCAGCCCCCGAGGGACTAGCGGGGGGGTGGATGAGCAGTTCTTC.

The chain has TRBV7-9 and TRBJ2-1; 10 positions agree with TRBD1. CDR1 is SEHNR, CDR2 FQNEAQ, per germline (reference sequence). The CDR3 has 15 amino acids. V lost 3 bases to trimming and J lost 7 bases; unmatched junction nucleotides: 6. CDR3 in amino acids: CASSLTGTGVNEQFF. The CDR3 DNA is TGTGCCAGCAGCTTGACCGGGACAGGGGTAAATGAGCAGTTCTTC. Full variable domain (outside the CDR3, taken from reference TRBV7-9 and TRBJ2-1): DTGVSQNPRHKITKRGQNVTFRCDPISEHNRLYWYRQTLGQGPEFLTYFQNEAQLEKSRLLSDRFSAERPKGSFSTLEIQRTEQGDSAMYLCASSLTGTGVNEQFFGPGTRLTVL.

This chain uses TRBV25-1 with TRBJ1-6, with 9 bases matching TRBD1. V shed 6 bases and J 10 bases; nucleotides not matched to a gene: 4. This CDR3 has 13 residues. CDR1 MGHDK and CDR2 SYGVNS come from the germline V gene. In nucleotides, the CDR3 is TGTGCCAGCAGCCCGGGACAGGGATCACCCCTCCACTTT. Translation: CASSPGQGSPLHF.

The CDR3 protein is CASRGQGREKLFF. The CDR3 DNA is TGTGCCAGCAGGGGACAGGGCCGTGAAAAACTGTTTTTT. The V and J genes are TRBV2 and TRBJ1-4, with 9 bases identical to TRBD1. CDR1 is SNHLY, CDR2 FYNNEI, per germline. J lost 7 bases, V lost 6 bases, and 3 bases had no gene match. This CDR3 comprises 13 residues.

This clone was detected a few times. V and J are TRBV2 and TRBJ1-3; TRBD1 might be the D (6 bases). The CDR3 is 12 residues long. V dropped 5 bases and J dropped 8 bases, with 10 bases sitting between them. Germline assignment: CDR1 SNHLY and CDR2 FYNNEI. The CDR3 sequence: CASSLTGDTIYF. In nucleotides, the CDR3 is TGTGCCAGCAGTTTGACAGGAGACACCATATATTTT. Looking up the rest from reference TRBV2 and TRBJ1-3 gives the full variable domain: EPEVTQTPSHQVTQMGQEVILRCVPISNHLYFYWYRQILGQKVEFLVSFYNNEISEKSEIFDDQFSVERPDGSNFTLKIRSTKLEDSAMYFCASSLTGDTIYFGEGSWLTVV.

The count of this clone is one. This chain connects TRBV3-1 (or the pseudogene TRBV3-2) to TRBJ2-1; 10 bases map to TRBD1. Germline CDR1 is LGHDT and CDR2 is YNNKEL (reference sequence). The ends lost 4 bases at V and 10 bases at J; junction bases unmatched: 10. The CDR3 consists of 15 residues. The chain's CDR3 is CASSRPGTGVDEQFF. For the CDR3, the DNA is TGTGCCAGCAGCCGTCCCGGGACAGGGGTCGACGAGCAGTTCTTC.

The chain recombines TRBV27 with TRBJ1-5; TRBD1 might be the D (6 bases). CDR1 and CDR2 from the germline V gene are MNHEY and SMNVEV (reference sequence). CDR3 length equals 14 residues. The ends were cut back, 6 bases at V and 4 bases at J, with 13 bases in the middle. The CDR3: CASSIKQGNQPQHF. The CDR3 nucleotides read TGTGCCAGCAGCATCAAGCAGGGGAATCAGCCCCAGCATTTT.

The chain has TRBV19 and TRBJ2-5, with 14 nucleotides matching TRBD2. This CDR3 spans 17 amino acids. V gave up 0 bases and J gave up 5 bases; unmatched junction bases: 5. Germline V gene lookup returns CDR1 LNHDA and CDR2 SQIVND (reference sequence). CDR3 coding DNA: TGTGCCAGTAGTATAGATGGACTAGCGGGGGGACGGGAGACCCAGTACTTC. Protein product: CASSIDGLAGGRETQYF.

This clone was found once. The rearrangement joins TRBV6-6 to TRBJ2-7; D gene uncertain. CDR1 and CDR2 (germline): MNHNY, SVGAGI (reference sequence). The ends were cut back, 4 bases at V and 4 bases at J, with 8 bases in the middle. This CDR3 spans 12 amino acids. In DNA form, the CDR3 reads TGTGCCAGCAGTTTGAACGGGTACGAGCAGTACTTC. Amino acid sequence: CASSLNGYEQYF.

The V gene is TRBV19, the J gene TRBJ2-1; no definite D call. The V and J ends lost 4 bases and 4 bases respectively, with 5 bases between them. Looked up from germline, CDR1 is LNHDA and CDR2 is SQIVND (reference sequence). The CDR3 spans 12 residues. The CDR3 sequence is CASSTLYNEQFF. CDR3 nucleotides: TGTGCCAGTAGTACCCTTTACAATGAGCAGTTCTTC. Full variable domain (remainder filled in from reference TRBV19 and TRBJ2-1): DGGITQSPKYLFRKEGQNVTLSCEQNLNHDAMYWYRQDPGQGLRLIYYSQIVNDFQKGDIAEGYSVSREKKESFPLTVTSAQKNPTAFYLCASSTLYNEQFFGPGTRLTVL.

The chain carries TRBV2 and TRBJ1-2, with a possible D match to TRBD1 (5 bases). The CDR3 totals 15 residues. Trimming left V 6 bases short and J 4 bases short, with 18 bases between. The V gene's germline CDR1 is SNHLY and CDR2 FYNNEI. CDR3 amino acids: CASSREKGRVYGYTF. CDR3 sequence (DNA): TGTGCCAGCAGCCGGGAGAAGGGGCGAGTCTATGGCTACACCTTC.

The CDR3 region is CASSYSRDRPTYEQYF. CDR3 in DNA: TGTGCCAGCAGTTACTCGAGGGACAGGCCAACCTACGAGCAGTACTTC. V gene TRBV6-5 combines with J gene TRBJ2-7; TRBD1 matches at 8 bases. This CDR3 spans 16 amino acids. Germline V CDR1 and CDR2: MNHEY, SVGAGI. Losses at the gene ends were 0 bases for V and 2 bases for J; bases not matched to a gene: 6.

This chain joins TRBV5-1 and TRBJ1-5; D is unclear. Germline V gives CDR1 SGHRS, CDR2 YFSETQ. The CDR3 consists of 13 residues. V dropped 2 bases and J dropped 9 bases, with 12 bases sitting between them. The CDR3 loop is CASSFEGILPQHF. As DNA, the CDR3 is TGCGCCAGCAGCTTCGAGGGAATTTTGCCCCAGCATTTT.

V usage is TRBV7-8 and J usage is TRBJ1-6, with 7 bases fitting TRBD1. Germline-derived CDR1 and CDR2 are SGHVS and FQNEAQ. V lost 1 base, J lost 7 bases, and 7 bases stayed unmatched. The CDR3 is 16 amino acids. In DNA form, the CDR3 reads TGTGCCAGCAGCTTAGAGGGCAGGGGGGTGAATTCACCCCTCCACTTT. Residues: CASSLEGRGVNSPLHF.

This clone was detected only once. J is TRBJ2-7 and V is TRBV5-6; 9 nucleotides agree with TRBD1. The length of the CDR3 is 13 residues. Germline V gene lookup returns CDR1 SGHDT and CDR2 YYEEEE. V was clipped by 4 bases and J by 3 bases; unmatched bases: 2. The CDR3 DNA follows: TGTGCCAGCAGCACGGGACAGGGCTACGAGCAGTACTTC. Amino acid sequence: CASSTGQGYEQYF.

The chain carries TRBV29-1 and TRBJ2-7, with a tentative D call TRBD2 (6 bases). The germline V and J ends were trimmed by 6 bases and 6 bases, with 12 bases remaining between them. Germline-derived CDR1 and CDR2 are SQVTM and ANQGSEA. The CDR3 sequence is 11 residues long. CDR3 DNA sequence: TGCAGCGTGAGGGACTGGATCGAGCAGTACTTC. Translation gives CSVRDWIEQYF.

The chain uses TRBV19 and TRBJ1-5; a weak D match, TRBD1 (5 bases). This CDR3 is 18 amino acids long. V was clipped by 3 bases and J by 0 bases, with 18 bases between them. CDR1 LNHDA and CDR2 SQIVND come from the germline V gene (reference sequence). The CDR3 sequence is CASSMVPRVDASNQPQHF. CDR3 nucleotide sequence: TGTGCCAGTAGTATGGTCCCCAGGGTGGATGCTAGCAATCAGCCCCAGCATTTT. Using reference TRBV19 and TRBJ1-5 for the parts outside the CDR3, the full variable domain is DGGITQSPKYLFRKEGQNVTLSCEQNLNHDAMYWYRQDPGQGLRLIYYSQIVNDFQKGDIAEGYSVSREKKESFPLTVTSAQKNPTAFYLCASSMVPRVDASNQPQHFGDGTRLSIL.

The rearrangement uses TRBV25-1 and TRBJ2-2; D remains unclear. V gave up 7 bases and J gave up 4 bases, with 13 bases separating them. The CDR3 totals 14 residues. The germline V gene encodes CDR1 MGHDK and CDR2 SYGVNS. The CDR3 DNA sequence: TGTGCCAGCACTCGATCCACATCCACCGGGGAGCTGTTTTTT. It translates to CASTRSTSTGELFF.

The rearrangement uses TRBV24-1 and TRBJ2-3, with unresolved D. The CDR3 has 14 residues. The V end lost 5 bases, the J end lost 2 bases, and 10 bases lay between the germline ends. The germline gives CDR1 KGHDR, CDR2 SFDVKD. CDR3 protein: CATSASRNTDTQYF. In DNA form, the CDR3 reads TGTGCCACCAGTGCATCTAGAAACACAGATACGCAGTATTTT.

The chain employs TRBV4-1 and TRBJ2-7, with TRBD2 matching over 8 bases. CDR1 and CDR2 (germline): MGHRA, YSYEKL. The J segment lost 0 bases and the V segment lost 4 bases, leaving 8 bases of the junction unmatched. The CDR3 has 16 amino acids. The CDR3 nucleotides read TGCGCCAGCAGCCGATCTAGCGGGCCGAGCTCCTACGAGCAGTACTTC. It encodes CASSRSSGPSSYEQYF.

This clone was counted only a few times. The rearrangement links TRBV10-1 to TRBJ2-5; the D is unclear. The CDR3 spans 11 residues. CDR1 is WNHNN and CDR2 is SYGVQD in the germline V gene (reference sequence). V lost 3 bases and J 5 bases, leaving 4 bases between the germline ends. This chain's CDR3 is CASSDGETQYF. The CDR3 DNA reads as TGCGCCAGCAGTGACGGGGAGACCCAGTACTTC.

This clone has a handful of counts. The J gene is TRBJ1-1, the V gene TRBV29-1; a weak D match, TRBD1 (6 bases). CDR3 length: 13 amino acids. The ends were cut back, 5 bases at V and 0 bases at J, with 10 bases in the middle. Germline V gene lookup returns CDR1 SQVTM and CDR2 ANQGSEA. The CDR3 is CSVTGQMNTEAFF. The CDR3 DNA sequence: TGCAGCGTTACCGGACAGATGAACACTGAAGCTTTCTTT.

V is TRBV30 and J is TRBJ2-7; 9 bases line up with TRBD1. This CDR3 comprises 16 residues. V shed 3 bases and J 2 bases; nucleotides not matched to a gene: 11. CDR1 is GTSNPN, CDR2 SVGIG, per germline (reference sequence). CDR3 DNA sequence: TGTGCCTGGAGCCGACTACAGGGGGCGCGGGCCTACGAGCAGTACTTC. This sequence encodes CAWSRLQGARAYEQYF.

CDR3 sequence reads: CASSQDPNGVNEQYF. CDR3 bases: TGCGCCAGCAGCCAAGATCCGAACGGAGTTAACGAGCAGTACTTC. The V call is TRBV4-1, the J call TRBJ2-7, with D unresolved. The CDR3 length is 15 residues. Germline V gene sequence: CDR1 MGHRA, CDR2 YSYEKL. Trimming left V 0 bases short and J 5 bases short, with 14 bases between.

This sequence joins TRBV18 and TRBJ1-6; D is undetermined. CDR1 and CDR2 from the germline V gene are KGHSH and LQKENI. The CDR3 consists of 14 residues. Deletions cut 2 bases from V and 6 bases from J, with 8 bases between. CDR3 loop: CASSPGQSNSPLHF. CDR3 nucleotide sequence: TGTGCCAGCTCACCAGGGCAAAGTAATTCACCCCTCCACTTT.

The V call is TRBV10-3, the J call TRBJ2-1; 9 nucleotides match TRBD2. V dropped 0 bases and J dropped 10; count of bases not matched to a gene: 1. The germline CDR1 and CDR2 sequences are ENHRY and SYGVKD. This CDR3 is built from 13 residues. CDR3 nucleotides: TGTGCCATCAGTGAGTCAACTAGCGGGGAGCAGTTCTTC. Protein: CAISESTSGEQFF.

The chain combines TRBV28 with TRBJ2-7; the D gene is possibly TRBD2 (6 bases). Germline CDR1 MDHEN, CDR2 SYDVKM. The V gene lost 5 bases and the J gene lost 3 bases, with 8 bases spanning the gap. There are 12 residues in the CDR3. The CDR3 DNA is TGTGCCAGCAGTCCGGGACTCTACGAGCAGTACTTC. Protein sequence: CASSPGLYEQYF. The complete variable domain, with remaining parts taken from reference TRBV28 and TRBJ2-7, reads DVKVTQSSRYLVKRTGEKVFLECVQDMDHENMFWYRQDPGLGLRLIYFSYDVKMKEKGDIPEGYSVSREKKERFSLILESASTNQTSMYLCASSPGLYEQYFGPGTRLTVT.

This clone has more than one count but fewer than ten. V is TRBV7-9 and J is TRBJ1-4; no clear D. Germline V gene sequence: CDR1 SEHNR, CDR2 FQNEAQ (reference sequence). V lost 2 bases and J lost 1, with 8 bases in between. CDR3 length equals 15 residues. CDR3 sequence: CASSLPSQTNEKLFF. The CDR3, as DNA: TGTGCCAGCAGCTTACCGTCACAAACTAATGAAAAACTGTTTTTT.

In its sample, this clone was seen once. The chain employs TRBV30 and TRBJ2-2; TRBD2 agrees at 12 bases. The J segment lost 0 bases and the V segment lost 3 bases, leaving 2 bases of the junction unmatched. Germline CDR1 and CDR2: GTSNPN and SVGIG (reference sequence). The CDR3 contains 16 residues. CDR3 coding DNA: TGTGCCTGGAGAAGACTAGCGGGGGCGAACACCGGGGAGCTGTTTTTT. This translates into CAWRRLAGANTGELFF.

J is TRBJ2-6 and V is TRBV3-1 (or the pseudogene TRBV3-2); D is unresolved. V gave up 5 bases and J gave up 1 base, with 6 bases separating them. The CDR3 covers 14 residues. CDR1 and CDR2 from the germline V gene are LGHDT and YNNKEL (reference sequence). This CDR3 is CASSFVSGANVLTF. The DNA for the CDR3 is TGTGCCAGCAGCTTTGTATCTGGGGCCAACGTCCTGACTTTC.